The 25 T cell receptor beta chains given below trace back to one sample, sequenced in a study of OX40 agonist ivuxolimab in advanced cancers. Clones were read by immunoSEQ multiplex PCR, and TCRdb kept only the in-frame ones, dropping some. The sample includes about 26,000 clones, around 87% of them seen just once. Sequencing was performed on CD4+ or CD8+ T cells sorted from blood, taken in a trial of the OX40 agonist ivuxolimab. The receptors were sampled from an adult with an advanced solid tumor such as melanoma, head and neck, liver or kidney cancer.

V is TRBV2 and J is TRBJ1-5; possibly TRBD1 for D (5 bases). Germline CDR1 SNHLY, CDR2 FYNNEI. V lost 6 bases to trimming and J lost 4 bases, with 19 bases between them. This CDR3 comprises 16 residues. CDR3 sequence (DNA): TGTGCCAGCAGCTTAGGCCCGGGGCGGAGAAATCAGCCCCAGCATTTT. Translated: CASSLGPGRRNQPQHF.

The chain links TRBV5-8 to TRBJ2-5, with D possibly being TRBD1 (5 bases). The CDR3 runs 14 residues. V lost 1 base and J lost 4, with 11 bases in between. CDR1 and CDR2 (germline): SGHTS, YDEGEE. This CDR3 reads CASSLMVGRETQYF. DNA for the CDR3: TGTGCCAGCAGCTTGATGGTGGGGCGAGAGACCCAGTACTTC. The full variable domain, completed using reference TRBV5-8 and TRBJ2-5, is EAGVTQSPTHLIKTRGQQATLRCSPISGHTSVYWYQQALGLGLQFLLWYDEGEERNRGNFPPRFSGRQFPNYSSELNVNALELEDSALYLCASSLMVGRETQYFGPGTRLLVL.

This clone has just one count. The rearrangement links TRBV2 to TRBJ1-6, with D maybe TRBD1 (5 bases). From germline, CDR1 is SNHLY and CDR2 FYNNEI. The CDR3 extends over 16 amino acids. V was pared by 5 bases and J by 6 bases, with 17 bases between. The CDR3 sequence is CASSRSRGDGNSPLHF. In nucleotides, the CDR3 is TGTGCCAGCAGTAGATCTAGGGGTGACGGTAATTCACCCCTCCACTTT.

This clone has just one count. CDR3 amino acids: CASSLTPGLPDGYTF. CDR3 bases: TGTGCCAGCAGTCTCACTCCGGGCCTCCCAGATGGCTACACCTTC. This chain joins TRBV27 and TRBJ1-2; no firm D call. This CDR3 region has 15 residues. V lost 5 bases and J lost 6, with 19 bases in between. Germline V gene data show CDR1 as MNHEY and CDR2 as SMNVEV (reference sequence).

V and J are TRBV28 and TRBJ2-7; TRBD1 aligns across 8 bases. V lost 5 bases to trimming and J lost 2 bases; unmatched junction nucleotides: 5. CDR3 length: 14 amino acids. Germline CDR1 MDHEN, CDR2 SYDVKM. As DNA, the CDR3 is TGTGCCAGCAGTACCGGACAGGGAGCCTACGAGCAGTACTTC. This codes for CASSTGQGAYEQYF.

This rearrangement joins TRBV7-6 to TRBJ2-1, with TRBD2 identical over 14 bases. The CDR3 consists of 17 residues. V was clipped by 5 bases and J by 5 bases; unmatched bases: 8. CDR1 is SGHVS, CDR2 FNYEAQ, per germline. Here the CDR3 DNA reads TGTGCCAGCAGCAGGGACGAGACTAGCGGGAGGGACAATGAGCAGTTCTTC. This gives the protein CASSRDETSGRDNEQFF.

The chain has TRBV7-9 and TRBJ1-1; D gene uncertain. The germline CDR1 and CDR2 sequences are SEHNR and FQNEAQ (reference sequence). This CDR3 spans 13 amino acids. The V gene lost 6 bases and the J gene lost 3 bases, with 11 bases spanning the gap. The CDR3 loop reads CASSSPRDTEAFF. CDR3 DNA sequence: TGTGCCAGCAGTAGCCCGCGGGACACTGAAGCTTTCTTT.

The chain combines TRBV7-8 with TRBJ1-5, with 11 bases identical to TRBD1. V lost 0 bases, J lost 5 bases, and 6 bases stayed unmatched. CDR1 SGHVS and CDR2 FQNEAQ come from the germline V gene. This CDR3 spans 17 amino acids. Written as DNA, the CDR3 is TGTGCCAGCAGCTTAGCGTGGCGGACAGGGGGCCATCAGCCCCAGCATTTT. It yields the protein CASSLAWRTGGHQPQHF.

V is TRBV4-1 and J is TRBJ2-7; D is tentatively TRBD1 or TRBD2 (5 bases each). The CDR3 totals 17 residues. V gave up 4 bases and J gave up 5 bases, with 24 bases separating them. Germline V CDR1 and CDR2: MGHRA, YSYEKL. CDR3 residues: CASSRLLRDPHIHEQYF. The CDR3 nucleotides are TGCGCCAGCAGCCGTCTACTTCGGGACCCGCACATTCACGAGCAGTACTTC.

For this clone: At one end, the junction sequence differs from germline, possibly due to a read error. Other DNA sequences of this sample code for an identical CDR3. The chain couples TRBV5-6 to TRBJ1-1; possible D gene TRBD1, 6 bases. This CDR3 contains 15 residues. Germline V CDR1 and CDR2: SGHDT, YYEEEE. The CDR3 is CASSLAGGLSTEAFF. CDR3 DNA: TGTGCCAGCAGCTTGGCTGGGGGCCTGAGCACTGAAGCCTTCTTT.

The chain uses TRBV7-9 and TRBJ2-7, with 8 bases lining up with TRBD1. The CDR3 is 14 amino acids. The V gene end was trimmed by 1 base and the J gene end by 4 bases; junction bases not matched to a gene: 3. Per the germline V gene, CDR1 is SEHNR and CDR2 is FQNEAQ (reference sequence). CDR3 sequence reads: CASSLVGQGYEQYF. CDR3 coding DNA: TGTGCCAGCAGCTTAGTCGGACAGGGATACGAGCAGTACTTC.

This sequence joins TRBV5-5 and TRBJ1-1; D call uncertain. Trimming took off 0 bases at V and 4 bases at J, with 7 bases between the two ends. Germline CDR1 reads SGHKS; CDR2 reads YYEKEE (reference sequence). The CDR3 sequence is 13 residues long. CDR3 region: CASSLGWGTEAFF. The CDR3 DNA sequence: TGTGCCAGCAGCTTGGGGTGGGGCACTGAAGCTTTCTTT.

This clone was counted between two and nine times. Here the CDR3 reads CASTLGPGELFF. CDR3 bases: TGTGCCAGCACCTTGGGTCCCGGGGAGCTGTTTTTT. The chain combines TRBV28 with TRBJ2-2, with D hard to call. V lost 7 bases, J lost 6 bases, and 9 bases lay in between. In germline, CDR1 is MDHEN, CDR2 SYDVKM. The CDR3 totals 12 residues.

V and J are TRBV20-1 and TRBJ2-5; 7 positions match TRBD2. There are 11 residues in the CDR3. Germline V gene lookup returns CDR1 DFQATT and CDR2 SNEGSKA (reference sequence). The CDR3 DNA follows: TGCAGAGCGGGACTCCAAGAGACCCAGTACTTC. Protein sequence: CRAGLQETQYF.

This chain connects TRBV5-1 to TRBJ2-5; D is unresolved. The CDR3 spans 14 residues. V lost 0 bases and J lost 5, with 11 bases in between. Germline-derived CDR1 and CDR2 are SGHRS and YFSETQ. The DNA for the CDR3 is TGCGCCAGCAGCTTGGAGATGCTGAGGGAGACCCAGTACTTC. It encodes CASSLEMLRETQYF.

This chain joins TRBV4-1 and TRBJ1-1; D gene ambiguous. The V and J ends lost 6 bases and 0 bases respectively, with 8 bases between them. CDR3 length: 13 amino acids. CDR1 is MGHRA and CDR2 is YSYEKL in the germline V gene. CDR3 DNA sequence: TGCGCCAGCAGTCTGAGAATGAACACTGAAGCTTTCTTT. Translation gives CASSLRMNTEAFF.

This clone has just one count. V is TRBV5-4 and J is TRBJ2-7; D remains unclear. The CDR3 totals 12 residues. V dropped 4 bases and J dropped 2 bases, with 7 bases sitting between them. Germline V gene lookup returns CDR1 SGHNT and CDR2 YYREEE (reference sequence). The CDR3 reads CASSVGTYEQYF. The CDR3 coding sequence is TGTGCCAGCAGCGTCGGAACCTACGAGCAGTACTTC.

The rearrangement links TRBV7-9 to TRBJ2-2; TRBD2 is a possible D gene (5 bases). The CDR3 is 17 amino acids. The ends were cut back, 5 bases at V and 4 bases at J, with 20 bases in the middle. From germline, CDR1 is SEHNR and CDR2 FQNEAQ (reference sequence). CDR3 sequence reads: CASSLPTRTEGTGELFF. The CDR3 nucleotides are TGTGCCAGCAGCCTCCCCACAAGGACCGAGGGCACCGGGGAGCTGTTTTTT.

The chain combines TRBV7-9 with TRBJ1-1; possibly TRBD1 for D (5 bases). Per germline, CDR1 SEHNR and CDR2 FQNEAQ (reference sequence). The CDR3 has 14 residues. V lost 1 base and J lost 4, with 10 bases in between. CDR3 DNA sequence: TGTGCCAGCAGCTTAGAGGACACCTCCACTGAAGCTTTCTTT. Its protein product is CASSLEDTSTEAFF.

The chain links TRBV4-2 to TRBJ2-7; D not certain. CDR1 and CDR2 from the germline V gene are LGHNA and YNFKEQ. CDR3 length: 15 residues. V dropped 0 bases and J dropped 3 bases, with 12 bases sitting between them. This CDR3 is CASSQEEADRYEQYF. The DNA of the CDR3 is TGTGCCAGCAGCCAAGAAGAGGCGGACCGCTACGAGCAGTACTTC.

Written as DNA, the CDR3 is TGTGCCATCAGTGAAGCCGGGCCGAACACCGGGGAGCTGTTTTTT. Translated: CAISEAGPNTGELFF. V is TRBV10-3 and J is TRBJ2-2; D remains ambiguous. V lost 3 bases, J lost 0 bases, and 8 bases lay in between. This CDR3 is 15 amino acids long. Germline lookup yields CDR1 ENHRY and CDR2 SYGVKD.

This clone is categorized as medium-sized. This sequence joins TRBV9 and TRBJ2-7; 13 nucleotides agree with TRBD2. With 4 bases clipped from V and 5 bases from J, the junction kept 9 bases outside the gene matches. CDR3 size: 16 residues. Germline lookup yields CDR1 SGDLS and CDR2 YYNGEE. CDR3 in amino acids: CASSPTLAGGLDEQYF. The DNA of the CDR3 is TGTGCCAGCAGCCCAACACTAGCGGGGGGGCTCGACGAGCAGTACTTC.

The V gene is TRBV11-3, the J gene TRBJ2-1; 9 bases match TRBD2. The length of the CDR3 is 16 residues. Unmatched junction bases numbered 7, after V lost 1 base and J lost 6 bases. The V gene's germline CDR1 is SGHNT and CDR2 YENEEA. The CDR3 is CASSLVAGTSLNEQFF. CDR3 nucleotide sequence: TGTGCCAGCAGCTTAGTTGCCGGGACTAGCCTCAATGAGCAGTTCTTC.

The rearrangement links TRBV6-1 to TRBJ2-7, with 9 bases matching TRBD1. The trim removed 9 bases at V and 4 bases at J, leaving 7 bases unmatched. From germline, CDR1 is MNHNS and CDR2 SASEGT. The CDR3 runs 13 residues. CDR3 in amino acids: CASTGTGRYEQYF. DNA of the CDR3: TGTGCCAGTACCGGGACAGGGAGGTACGAGCAGTACTTC.

The chain uses TRBV28 and TRBJ1-1; D call uncertain. The length of the CDR3 is 14 residues. V shed 2 bases and J shed 1 base, with 8 bases lying between them. Germline V CDR1 and CDR2: MDHEN, SYDVKM. The CDR3 loop reads CASSLTLGNTEAFF. CDR3 in DNA: TGTGCCAGCAGTTTAACGCTGGGGAACACTGAAGCTTTCTTT.